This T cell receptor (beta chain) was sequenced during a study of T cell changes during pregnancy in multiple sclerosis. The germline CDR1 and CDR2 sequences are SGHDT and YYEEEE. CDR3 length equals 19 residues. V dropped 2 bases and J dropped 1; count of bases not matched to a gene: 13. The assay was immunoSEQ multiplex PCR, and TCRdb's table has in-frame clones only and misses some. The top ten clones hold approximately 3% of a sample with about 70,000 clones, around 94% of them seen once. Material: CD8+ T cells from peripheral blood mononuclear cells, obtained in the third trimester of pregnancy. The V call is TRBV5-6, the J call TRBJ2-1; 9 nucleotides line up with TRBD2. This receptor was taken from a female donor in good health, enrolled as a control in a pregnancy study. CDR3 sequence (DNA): TGTGCCAGCAGCTTAAGTGGCGGGGGGGGACTCACTTCCTACAATGAGCAGTTCTTC. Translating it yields CASSLSGGGGLTSYNEQFF.